One and the same sample provided the 14 T cell receptor beta chains below, sequenced in a study of blood T cell repertoires in COVID-19. Sequencing used immunoSEQ multiplex PCR; TCRdb keeps in-frame clones, though not all of them. The sample lists more than 250,000 clones; approximately 85% were seen once. The sequencing input was peripheral blood. The receptors here all came from a man between 45 and 60 years old with active or convalescent COVID-19.

The rearrangement uses TRBV5-6 and TRBJ1-2; D is uncertain. Germline V CDR1 and CDR2: SGHDT, YYEEEE. The V end lost 1 base, the J end lost 4 bases, and 5 bases lay between the germline ends. The CDR3 totals 12 residues. The CDR3 coding sequence is TGTGCCAGCAGCTTGTTATCCTATGGCTACACCTTC. Protein product: CASSLLSYGYTF.

The gene calls are TRBV7-2 and TRBJ2-7; 9 nucleotides agree with TRBD2. Germline V gives CDR1 SGHTA, CDR2 FQGNSA. J gave up 6 bases and V 0 bases, and 6 bases lay outside the gene matches. CDR3 length: 15 residues. CDR3: CASSLAGGRAGEQYF. The CDR3 DNA follows: TGTGCCAGCAGCTTAGCCGGCGGGAGGGCGGGCGAGCAGTACTTC. The variable domain in full, completed from reference TRBV7-2 and TRBJ2-7, reads GAGVSQSPSNKVTEKGKDVELRCDPISGHTALYWYRQSLGQGLEFLIYFQGNSAPDKSGLPSDRFSAERTGGSVSTLTIQRTQQEDSAVYLCASSLAGGRAGEQYFGPGTRLTVT.

This chain links TRBV28 with TRBJ1-6, with 9 positions matching TRBD1. Per the germline V gene, CDR1 is MDHEN and CDR2 is SYDVKM. With V trimmed by 10 bases and J by 5 bases, 3 bases remained unmatched. The CDR3 is made up of 13 amino acids. As DNA, the CDR3 is TGTGCCACCGGGGACAGGGATAATTCACCCCTCCACTTT. The encoded protein is CATGDRDNSPLHF. The complete variable domain, with remaining parts taken from reference TRBV28 and TRBJ1-6, reads DVKVTQSSRYLVKRTGEKVFLECVQDMDHENMFWYRQDPGLGLRLIYFSYDVKMKEKGDIPEGYSVSREKKERFSLILESASTNQTSMYLCATGDRDNSPLHFGNGTRLTVT.

The chain joins TRBV11-3 to TRBJ2-3; 8 positions match TRBD1. J lost 3 bases, V lost 3 bases, and 8 bases had no gene match. The CDR3 consists of 16 residues. From germline, CDR1 is SGHNT and CDR2 YENEEA. CDR3: CASSLGRQGTTDTQYF. The CDR3 coding sequence is TGTGCCAGCAGCTTGGGAAGACAGGGGACGACAGATACGCAGTATTTT.

The rearrangement links TRBV14 to TRBJ2-3, with D unclear. The germline V gene encodes CDR1 SGHDN and CDR2 FVKESK. CDR3 length equals 12 residues. The V end lost 1 base, the J end lost 11 bases, and 10 bases lay between the germline ends. Written as DNA, the CDR3 is TGTGCCAGCAGCCAAGGGCCCTTCCTGCAGTATTTT. This encodes CASSQGPFLQYF.

J is TRBJ2-3 and V is TRBV6-6, with D perhaps TRBD2 (6 bases). Per the germline V gene, CDR1 is MNHNY and CDR2 is SVGAGI (reference sequence). The CDR3 has 14 residues. Trimming left V 7 bases short and J 1 base short, with 12 bases between. The DNA of the CDR3 is TGTGCCAGCATGAGAGCGGGCGGCACAGATACGCAGTATTTT. Protein: CASMRAGGTDTQYF.

This clone was detected once. J is TRBJ2-1 and V is TRBV7-8; tentatively, D is TRBD1 (5 bases). V was pared by 2 bases and J by 10 bases, with 15 bases between. Germline CDR1 and CDR2: SGHVS and FQNEAQ. This CDR3 region has 14 residues. The CDR3 protein is CASSLSGSLWEQFF. The DNA of the CDR3 is TGTGCCAGCAGCTTATCAGGGTCCCTATGGGAGCAGTTCTTC.

The chain links TRBV24-1 to TRBJ2-1; 10 positions match TRBD2. The CDR3 covers 16 residues. Germline CDR1 reads KGHDR; CDR2 reads SFDVKD. Germline trimming cut 2 bases from V and 5 bases from J; bases unmatched to any gene: 5. The CDR3 nucleotides are TGTGCCACCAGTGATTGGGGGACTAGCGCTAACAATGAGCAGTTCTTC. It yields the protein CATSDWGTSANNEQFF.

The V gene is TRBV5-4, the J gene TRBJ2-3; no clear D. CDR1 and CDR2 from the germline V gene are SGHNT and YYREEE (reference sequence). The V end was cut by 0 bases, the J end by 0 bases, with 8 bases between. The CDR3 has 15 residues. The CDR3 nucleotides read TGTGCCAGCAGCTTGGGGGCCGATAGCACAGATACGCAGTATTTT. This translates into CASSLGADSTDTQYF. Complete variable domain (other parts from reference TRBV5-4 and TRBJ2-3): ETGVTQSPTHLIKTRGQQVTLRCSSQSGHNTVSWYQQALGQGPQFIFQYYREEENGRGNFPPRFSGLQFPNYSSELNVNALELDDSALYLCASSLGADSTDTQYFGPGTRLTVL.

The chain carries TRBV4-3 and TRBJ2-2; D is unclear. In germline, CDR1 is LGHNA, CDR2 YSLEER. V shed 2 bases and J shed 7 bases, with 14 bases lying between them. The CDR3 runs to 15 residues. The CDR3 is CASSQNHPPGGELFF. CDR3 in DNA: TGCGCCAGCAGCCAAAACCACCCCCCCGGCGGGGAGCTGTTTTTT.

V and J are TRBV6-5 and TRBJ1-3; D remains ambiguous. The CDR3 loop spans 12 amino acids. The germline V gene encodes CDR1 MNHEY and CDR2 SVGAGI. V was pared by 6 bases and J by 4 bases, with 7 bases between. The CDR3 protein is CASSERGNTIYF. The CDR3 DNA sequence: TGTGCCAGCAGCGAGAGGGGAAACACCATATATTTT.

V and J are TRBV14 and TRBJ1-5; D is perhaps TRBD1 (5 bases). CDR1 and CDR2 from the germline V gene are SGHDN and FVKESK. V lost 4 bases to trimming and J lost 3 bases, with 19 bases between them. The CDR3 extends over 17 amino acids. CDR3: CASSPLVREGDNQPQHF. CDR3 sequence (DNA): TGTGCCAGCAGCCCCCTAGTTAGGGAAGGGGACAATCAGCCCCAGCATTTT.

The rearrangement links TRBV5-3 to TRBJ1-6; perhaps TRBD1 as D (6 bases). TRBV5-3 is reported as an ORF; its role is uncertain. This CDR3 has 18 amino acids. V lost 1 base and J lost 4, with 18 bases in between. The CDR3 bases are TGTGCCAGAAGCTTGTACGGACAGACATTAACTTATAATTCACCCCTCCACTTT. Translation: CARSLYGQTLTYNSPLHF.

The rearrangement links TRBV7-2 to TRBJ2-7; the match to TRBD1 covers 7 bases. Per the germline V gene, CDR1 is SGHTA and CDR2 is FQGNSA. Trimming took 2 bases from V and 4 from J; bases not matched to a gene: 8. The CDR3 has 15 amino acids. CDR3 sequence reads: CASSLQGQILYEQYF. CDR3 DNA: TGTGCCAGCAGCTTACAGGGACAGATTCTATACGAGCAGTACTTC.